This T cell receptor (beta chain) appears in the sequencing data of a study of beta chain features in type 1 diabetes. The CDR3 extends over 14 amino acids. Trimming removed 6 bases from V and 1 base from J; junction bases left unmatched: 2. In germline, CDR1 is MNHNY, CDR2 SVGAGI (reference sequence). Expressed TCRB transcripts were sequenced after all isolated RNA was converted to cDNA. Measured with immunoSEQ multiplex PCR; TCRdb has only the in-frame clones, and not every one. The sample carries 350,000 or so clones, about 20% recorded once. The rearrangement links TRBV6-6 to TRBJ2-2; 7 positions agree with TRBD2. This sequence originates from a woman aged 18-29 years in good health. The source material was naive CD4+ T cells from blood. Written as DNA, the CDR3 is TGTGCCAGCAGAAGCGGGGTGAACACCGGGGAGCTGTTTTTT. This codes for CASRSGVNTGELFF.